This T cell receptor (beta chain) came from a study of blood T cell repertoires in COVID-19 (dated by TCRdb to the early 2020s). Concerning the study at large: The collaborator samples originated in the United States, Italy and Spain and spanned the acute and convalescent phases of COVID-19. The prospective study material was composed of cDNA or gDNA derived from T cells, B-cell-depleted T cells, or PBMCs. Subjects who had been exposed to COVID-19, were actively infected with it, or had recovered from it provided the deeply sampled blood TCRbeta repertoires that made up the dataset. The repertoires were released in a freely available public database intended as a resource for research on the immune response to SARS-CoV-2. The samples were drawn from the first 160 participants of the ongoing ImmuneRACE study and from some 1,300 subjects provided by 6 global collaborators. Sample metadata almost always included a de-identified subject ID, COVID-19 status, age in years and sex. Where available, HLA class I and class II types were obtained from metadata supplied by the sample provider rather than from assay-based typing. The paper as a whole reports these results and caveats: Clinical and demographic metadata were provided uncurated, with the amount varying by source and participant.

Note on this clone: Which antigen it targets is not known. No quality values exist for individual bases; no much larger clone is one base distant.

Whole blood was collected in K2EDTA tubes by collaborating institutions according to the institutions' own protocols. Collaborator samples were shipped for TCRbeta analysis as frozen whole blood, isolated PBMCs, or DNA extracted from either sample type. Based on the germline V gene, the CDR1 and CDR2 sequences are MGHRA and YSYEKL. The CDR3 runs 15 amino acids, cysteine and phenylalanine included. Only CDR3 DNA remains: 45 bases, in frame from the first base. V and J are truncated by 6 bases and 3 bases respectively, leaving an intervening sequence of 15 bases. TCRbeta CDR3 regions were amplified from genomic DNA using the immunoSEQ Assay, a bias-controlled multiplex PCR. The original pipeline was this. The number of nucleated cells in each sample was estimated from the amplification of reference gene primers within the assay. To quantify the absolute abundance of each unique TCRbeta CDR3 rearrangement, sequence reads were collapsed and filtered. For each sample, productive Simpson clonality was calculated as the square root of Simpson's diversity index across productive rearrangements. TCRdb re-hosts the immuneACCESS table, in-frame sequences only. Its copies lack some clones; in the studies checked, an unresolved V gene accounts for under half of them, and the cause for the rest is not known. For V, J and clone size, that table is used; D and trimming come from the DNA. The sample table records around 28,000 clones; over 70% of these occur just once. The ten largest make up about 15% of the sample.

The V and J segments used are TRBV4-1 and TRBJ1-5; no D gene call is confident. Sequencing input: peripheral blood. The sequence was collected from a man between 65 and 85 years old with active COVID-19. The CDR3 reads CASRLSNPNNQPQHF. The nucleotide sequence is given as TGCGCCAGCAGACTTAGCAACCCGAACAATCAGCCCCAGCATTTT.